The next 5 T cell receptor beta chains were all read from a single sample in a study of CD8+CD57+ T cells in acquired aplastic anemia (dated by TCRdb to the late 2010s). These reads were obtained on an Illumina HiSeq 2000. TCR beta VDJ combination and CDR3 sequence profiling used genomic DNA as the template. TCRdb handled the public reads itself, with Q25 trimming in fastp and clone calling in MiXCR, and kept productive beta chains. Each record represents a unique CDR3 protein, reported with the most common genes and DNA among its rows. Recorded for this sample are about 180,000 distinct CDR3 sequences; 40% to 55% of them occurred a single time. The ten largest account for under 3% of the sample. Sequencing used sorted CD4+, CD8+, or CD8+CD57+ T cells (not recorded which) from PBMCs. These TCRs come from a human donor in good health.

This chain joins TRBV9 and TRBJ1-3; D unresolved. Trimming removed 4 bases from V and 3 bases from J, with 11 bases in between. From germline, CDR1 is SGDLS and CDR2 YYNGEE. CDR3 length: 14 amino acids. The CDR3 spells CASSFGRGGNTIYF. The CDR3 DNA is TGTGCCAGCAGCTTCGGACGGGGTGGAAACACCATATATTTT. The variable domain in full, with the rest retrieved from reference TRBV9 and TRBJ1-3, is DSGVTQTPKHLITATGQRVTLRCSPRSGDLSVYWYQQSLDQGLQFLIQYYNGEERAKGNILERFSAQQFPDLHSELNLSSLELGDSALYFCASSFGRGGNTIYFGEGSWLTVV.

The rearrangement links TRBV10-3 to TRBJ1-2; the match to TRBD1 covers 8 bases. The CDR3 runs to 13 residues. The V gene's germline CDR1 is ENHRY and CDR2 SYGVKD. V was pared by 6 bases and J by 8 bases, with 8 bases of the junction left unmatched. The CDR3 loop reads CAISFHRGGGYTF. The CDR3 DNA is TGTGCCATCAGCTTCCACAGGGGGGGCGGCTACACCTTC.

This clonotype was observed at least ten times. The chain employs TRBV7-2 and TRBJ1-2; 8 nucleotides agree with TRBD1. Germline CDR1 reads SGHTA; CDR2 reads FQGNSA. The CDR3 consists of 15 residues. V trimming: 1 base; J trimming: 5 bases; junction bases outside the gene matches: 6. The CDR3, as DNA: TGTGCCAGCAGCTTAGAGCGGACAGGGAGGTATGGCTACACCTTC. Translating it yields CASSLERTGRYGYTF.

This clonotype was seen at least ten times. Written as DNA, the CDR3 is TGTGCCAGCAGTGAAATCTCCACCGGGGAGCTGTTTTTT. Translation gives CASSEISTGELFF. The rearrangement joins TRBV2 to TRBJ2-2; D is undetermined. This CDR3 is 13 amino acids long. CDR1 SNHLY and CDR2 FYNNEI come from the germline V gene. V lost 2 bases and J 4 bases, leaving 5 bases between the germline ends.

V is TRBV7-2 and J is TRBJ2-7, with D tentatively TRBD2 (7 bases). Looked up from germline, CDR1 is SGHTA and CDR2 is FQGNSA. Trimming removed 5 bases at V and 2 bases at J, with 10 bases between. The CDR3 is 13 amino acids. The CDR3 region is CASSAGATYEQYF. CDR3 nucleotides: TGTGCCAGCAGCGCGGGGGCAACCTACGAGCAGTACTTC.